This T cell receptor beta chain derives from a study of blood T cell repertoires in COVID-19. In the original workflow: Scientists estimated how many nucleated cells there were by amplifying reference gene primers. Profiling relied on immunoSEQ multiplex PCR, and the TCRdb table lists in-frame clones only, not all of them. That table supplies the V and J calls and clone size; D and trimming were determined from the DNA. The repertoire holds 360,000 or so clones, approximately 91% seen once, with 1% in the top ten. Trimming shortened V by 6 bases and J by 0 bases, and 14 bases separated the two germline ends. CDR3 length: 15 residues. Germline CDR1 SEHNR, CDR2 FQNEAQ (reference sequence).

Sample: PBMCs or T cells enriched from blood (not recorded which). The chain uses TRBV7-9 and TRBJ2-5; weak D call: TRBD2 (6 bases). The source of this sequence is a woman in her 30s who had been exposed to COVID-19. The CDR3 sequence: CASREIRDYQETQYF. The CDR3 coding sequence is TGTGCCAGCAGGGAGATCCGGGACTACCAAGAGACCCAGTACTTC.